These 4 T cell receptor beta chains were sequenced from one sample in a study of Tregs in tolerant kidney transplant recipients. Clones were read by immunoSEQ multiplex PCR, and TCRdb kept only the in-frame ones, dropping some. The table records approximately 99,000 clones, about 90% of them present only once. This specimen consisted of CD4+ T cells from blood, obtained before the transplant. The receptors shown here come from a human donor who received a combined kidney and bone marrow transplant.

The gene calls are TRBV28 and TRBJ2-5, with unresolved D. CDR3 length: 11 residues. V was clipped by 2 bases and J by 7 bases, with 5 bases between them. Germline CDR1 MDHEN, CDR2 SYDVKM. The CDR3 region is CASSLPGTQYF. The CDR3 nucleotides are TGTGCCAGCAGTTTACCGGGGACCCAGTACTTC.

V gene TRBV5-1 combines with J gene TRBJ2-1, with a weak D call TRBD2 (6 bases). CDR3 size: 14 residues. V was trimmed by 0 bases and J by 8 bases, leaving 12 bases between them. Germline values: CDR1 SGHRS, CDR2 YFSETQ. Written as DNA, the CDR3 is TGCGCCAGCAGCTTGGCTGGAGGGATCGATGAGCAGTTCTTC. It is translated as CASSLAGGIDEQFF.

The chain recombines TRBV5-4 with TRBJ1-2; D is perhaps TRBD1 (5 bases). Trimming took 4 bases from V and 2 from J, leaving 12 bases between them. The CDR3 runs 14 residues. Germline-derived CDR1 and CDR2 are SGHNT and YYREEE (reference sequence). CDR3: CASSGDGRNYGYTF. DNA of the CDR3: TGTGCCAGCAGCGGGGACGGGAGAAACTATGGCTACACCTTC.

This rearrangement joins TRBV27 to TRBJ2-1; D is undetermined. The CDR3 runs 15 residues. V was trimmed by 2 bases and J by 4 bases, leaving 12 bases between them. Germline loops: CDR1 MNHEY, CDR2 SMNVEV (reference sequence). CDR3 sequence (DNA): TGTGCCAGCAGTTTAAGGCAGACATATTACAATGAGCAGTTCTTC. Encoded protein: CASSLRQTYYNEQFF.